A single sample gave rise to the 4 T cell receptor beta chains below, sequenced in a study of blood T cell repertoires in COVID-19. Measured with immunoSEQ multiplex PCR; TCRdb has only the in-frame clones, and not every one. The repertoire holds more than 60,000 clones, with 85% to 90% as singletons. Sequencing was performed on peripheral blood. The receptors stem from a man aged 50 to 60 with acute or convalescent COVID-19.

The chain has TRBV6-2 or TRBV6-3 and TRBJ2-5; 7 bases are a match to TRBD2. Germline CDR1 and CDR2: MNHEY and SVGEGT. The ends lost 6 bases at V and 1 base at J; junction bases unmatched: 5. This CDR3 is built from 14 residues. The CDR3 sequence: CASSTGGSQETQYF. The DNA of the CDR3 is TGTGCCAGCAGCACCGGGGGGAGCCAAGAGACCCAGTACTTC.

The chain recombines TRBV11-2 with TRBJ1-2; unclear D gene. Germline V gene sequence: CDR1 SGHAT, CDR2 FQNNGV. V gave up 1 base and J gave up 2 bases, with 14 bases separating them. There are 16 residues in the CDR3. DNA for the CDR3: TGTGCCAGCAGCTTAGCGGGTTCGGCGGGGAACTATGGCTACACCTTC. Amino acid sequence: CASSLAGSAGNYGYTF.

The CDR3 region is CASSIKGFGQGGQPQHF. CDR3 sequence (DNA): TGTGCCAGTAGTATTAAGGGCTTTGGACAGGGGGGTCAGCCCCAGCATTTT. V and J are TRBV19 and TRBJ1-5; 10 bases are shared with TRBD1. V was pared by 3 bases and J by 6 bases, with 11 bases of the junction left unmatched. The germline V gene encodes CDR1 LNHDA and CDR2 SQIVND (reference sequence). This CDR3 contains 17 residues.

V gene TRBV3-1 (or the pseudogene TRBV3-2) combines with J gene TRBJ1-4, with a tentative D call TRBD1 (5 bases). V lost 0 bases, J lost 7 bases, and 15 bases lay in between. The germline gives CDR1 LGHDT, CDR2 YNNKEL (reference sequence). The CDR3 has 16 amino acids. Here the CDR3 reads CASSQDYGGSGEKLFF. DNA for the CDR3: TGTGCCAGCAGCCAAGACTATGGGGGGTCTGGTGAAAAACTGTTTTTT.